These 19 T cell receptor beta chains came from one sample sequenced in a study of blood T cell repertoires in COVID-19. Sequencing was performed with immunoSEQ multiplex PCR; in TCRdb, only in-frame clones are kept and a portion is missing. Here the sample spans 350,000 to 450,000 clones, 80% to 95% being singletons. Specimen: PBMCs or T cells enriched from blood (not recorded which). The receptor source for this set is a middle-aged woman who had been exposed to COVID-19.

CDR3 bases: TGTGCCAGCAGCCAGGGTGGGGGGACCTCCTACAATGAGCAGTTCTTC. Protein: CASSQGGGTSYNEQFF. The V and J genes are TRBV4-2 and TRBJ2-1; D is possibly TRBD2 (6 bases). CDR3 size: 16 residues. The V gene's germline CDR1 is LGHNA and CDR2 YNFKEQ. The ends were cut back, 3 bases at V and 0 bases at J, with 12 bases in the middle.

The rearrangement links TRBV2 to TRBJ2-2; 7 nucleotides line up with TRBD2. The germline V gene encodes CDR1 SNHLY and CDR2 FYNNEI. The CDR3 extends over 14 amino acids. Losses at the gene ends were 7 bases for V and 0 bases for J; bases not matched to a gene: 2. The CDR3 spells CASKAGSNTGELFF. The CDR3 coding sequence is TGTGCCAGCAAAGCGGGGTCGAACACCGGGGAGCTGTTTTTT. Together with reference TRBV2 and TRBJ2-2, the CDR3 gives the full variable domain: EPEVTQTPSHQVTQMGQEVILRCVPISNHLYFYWYRQILGQKVEFLVSFYNNEISEKSEIFDDQFSVERPDGSNFTLKIRSTKLEDSAMYFCASKAGSNTGELFFGEGSRLTVL.

The V gene is TRBV3-1 (or the pseudogene TRBV3-2), the J gene TRBJ1-2, with D possibly matching TRBD1 (6 bases). The CDR3 consists of 15 residues. Germline V gene data show CDR1 as LGHDT and CDR2 as YNNKEL (reference sequence). V was shortened by 0 bases and J by 7 bases, with 15 bases between the two germline ends. CDR3 sequence (DNA): TGTGCCAGCAGCCAAGATGGTAGGACAGCGGCTGGCTACACCTTC. It encodes CASSQDGRTAAGYTF.

The chain carries TRBV7-3 and TRBJ1-2; 7 bases fit TRBD1. Germline values: CDR1 SGHTA, CDR2 FQGTGA. This CDR3 has 12 residues. The junction had 2 bases not matched to a gene; V was cut back by 4 bases and J by 6 bases. CDR3 DNA: TGTGCCAGCAGCTCCGGGACAGATGGCTACACCTTC. Amino acid sequence: CASSSGTDGYTF.

CDR3 sequence: CATSDPTSGGTDTQYF. Here the CDR3 DNA reads TGTGCCACCAGTGACCCTACTAGCGGGGGCACAGATACGCAGTATTTT. The V and J genes are TRBV24-1 and TRBJ2-3; 10 bases are shared with TRBD2. Germline V gene lookup returns CDR1 KGHDR and CDR2 SFDVKD. The CDR3 extends over 16 amino acids. J gave up 1 base and V 4 bases, and 4 bases lay outside the gene matches.

The chain couples TRBV19 to TRBJ1-5, with 9 bases lining up with TRBD1. Germline CDR1 reads LNHDA; CDR2 reads SQIVND (reference sequence). The CDR3 sequence is 16 residues long. J gave up 0 bases and V 6 bases, and 6 bases lay outside the gene matches. CDR3 nucleotides: TGTGCCAGTAGGGGACAGGGTGACTATAGCAATCAGCCCCAGCATTTT. This codes for CASRGQGDYSNQPQHF.

This chain uses TRBV19 with TRBJ2-1; the D gene is possibly TRBD1 (6 bases). Trimming took off 7 bases at V and 0 bases at J, with 10 bases between the two ends. This CDR3 is 14 amino acids long. Germline-derived CDR1 and CDR2 are LNHDA and SQIVND (reference sequence). The CDR3: CASKGTYSYNEQFF. The CDR3 DNA reads TGTGCCAGTAAGGGGACATACTCCTACAATGAGCAGTTCTTC.

This chain links TRBV5-1 with TRBJ2-5; TRBD2 agrees at 10 bases. V lost 2 bases, J lost 5 bases, and 9 bases stayed unmatched. The germline gives CDR1 SGHRS, CDR2 YFSETQ. There are 16 residues in the CDR3. The CDR3 here is CASSFPSGRAQETQYF. CDR3 in DNA: TGCGCCAGCAGCTTCCCCAGCGGGAGGGCCCAGGAGACCCAGTACTTC.

The chain has TRBV30 and TRBJ2-5, with D possibly being TRBD2 (6 bases). This CDR3 is built from 13 residues. Germline V lookup: CDR1 GTSNPN, CDR2 SVGIG (reference sequence). The V end was cut by 2 bases, the J end by 5 bases, with 12 bases between. The CDR3 sequence: CAWSRRGLETQYF. The DNA of the CDR3 is TGTGCCTGGAGTCGGAGGGGATTGGAGACCCAGTACTTC.

This sequence joins TRBV25-1 and TRBJ1-1, with D maybe TRBD1 (5 bases). This CDR3 has 15 amino acids. Trimming stripped 1 base from V and 6 bases from J, with 15 bases between. Germline loops: CDR1 MGHDK, CDR2 SYGVNS. The CDR3 spells CASSESGRAHPEAFF. In nucleotides, the CDR3 is TGTGCCAGCAGTGAATCAGGCAGGGCCCACCCTGAAGCTTTCTTT.

The genes are TRBV5-1 and TRBJ1-3, with a weak D call TRBD1 (5 bases). CDR3 size: 14 residues. Germline V gene lookup returns CDR1 SGHRS and CDR2 YFSETQ. V shed 3 bases and J shed 0 bases, with 7 bases lying between them. The CDR3 coding sequence is TGCGCCAGCAGCTCAGGGTACTCTGGAAACACCATATATTTT. Protein product: CASSSGYSGNTIYF.

The table lists this clone with a count of one. The chain links TRBV29-1 to TRBJ1-1; 8 bases fit TRBD1. Germline CDR1 reads SQVTM; CDR2 reads ANQGSEA. The CDR3 runs 12 residues. The ends lost 6 bases at V and 6 bases at J; junction bases unmatched: 6. The CDR3 reads CSVLTGVAEAFF. DNA for the CDR3: TGCAGCGTCCTGACAGGGGTCGCTGAAGCTTTCTTT. Together with reference TRBV29-1 and TRBJ1-1, the CDR3 gives the full variable domain: SAVISQKPSRDICQRGTSLTIQCQVDSQVTMMFWYRQQPGQSLTLIATANQGSEATYESGFVIDKFPISRPNLTFSTLTVSNMSPEDSSIYLCSVLTGVAEAFFGQGTRLTVV.

The J gene is TRBJ2-3, the V gene TRBV18; the match to TRBD2 covers 12 bases. CDR3 length: 16 amino acids. The ends lost 5 bases at V and 2 bases at J; junction bases unmatched: 5. Germline V gene data show CDR1 as KGHSH and CDR2 as LQKENI. CDR3 sequence: CASSSGLAGITDTQYF. The DNA of the CDR3 is TGTGCCAGCTCATCCGGACTAGCGGGAATCACAGATACGCAGTATTTT.

This chain connects TRBV7-3 to TRBJ1-2; 8 bases are shared with TRBD1. CDR1 and CDR2 from the germline V gene are SGHTA and FQGTGA. The junction had 1 base not matched to a gene; V was cut back by 3 bases and J by 4 bases. The CDR3 sequence is 13 residues long. CDR3 sequence reads: CASSFGQGYGYTF. The CDR3 DNA is TGTGCCAGCAGCTTTGGACAGGGCTATGGCTACACCTTC.

In its sample, this clone was seen once. The chain carries TRBV18 and TRBJ2-3, with 8 positions matching TRBD1. Germline CDR1 and CDR2: KGHSH and LQKENI. Losses at the gene ends were 6 bases for V and 2 bases for J; bases not matched to a gene: 7. This CDR3 is 15 amino acids long. As DNA, the CDR3 is TGTGCCAGCTCCCAGAAGGACAGGGTCACAGATACGCAGTATTTT. Protein: CASSQKDRVTDTQYF.

This CDR3 is CASSYREGTQYF. The CDR3 coding sequence is TGTGCCAGCAGTTACAGGGAGGGTACGCAGTATTTT. The V gene is TRBV6-2 or TRBV6-3, the J gene TRBJ2-3; 7 positions match TRBD2. Trimming cost V 2 bases and J 8 bases; bases outside gene matches: 1. This CDR3 spans 12 amino acids. Per germline, CDR1 MNHEY and CDR2 SVGEGT.

This clone has a single count. This rearrangement joins TRBV6-1 to TRBJ1-5; a possible D gene is TRBD1 (5 bases). CDR3 length: 13 residues. V was pared by 10 bases and J by 2 bases, with 12 bases between. Per germline, CDR1 MNHNS and CDR2 SASEGT. CDR3 nucleotide sequence: TGTGCCATCCGACAGAGCGGCAATCAGCCCCAGCATTTT. Its protein is CAIRQSGNQPQHF.

This chain joins TRBV5-1 and TRBJ1-5; perhaps TRBD1 as D (5 bases). The CDR3 length is 15 residues. Germline assignment: CDR1 SGHRS and CDR2 YFSETQ. Trimming removed 0 bases from V and 7 bases from J, with 14 bases in between. CDR3 bases: TGCGCCAGCAGCTTGGGATGGGGGGTTGGGCAGCCCCAGCATTTT. Translating gives CASSLGWGVGQPQHF.

The chain carries TRBV13 and TRBJ2-3, with 7 positions matching TRBD2. The V gene's germline CDR1 is PRHDT and CDR2 FYEKMQ (reference sequence). With 5 bases clipped from V and 9 bases from J, the junction kept 8 bases outside the gene matches. The CDR3 totals 13 residues. The CDR3 protein is CASSRGGASTQYF. The CDR3 nucleotides are TGTGCCAGCAGCCGGGGAGGGGCCTCGACGCAGTATTTT.